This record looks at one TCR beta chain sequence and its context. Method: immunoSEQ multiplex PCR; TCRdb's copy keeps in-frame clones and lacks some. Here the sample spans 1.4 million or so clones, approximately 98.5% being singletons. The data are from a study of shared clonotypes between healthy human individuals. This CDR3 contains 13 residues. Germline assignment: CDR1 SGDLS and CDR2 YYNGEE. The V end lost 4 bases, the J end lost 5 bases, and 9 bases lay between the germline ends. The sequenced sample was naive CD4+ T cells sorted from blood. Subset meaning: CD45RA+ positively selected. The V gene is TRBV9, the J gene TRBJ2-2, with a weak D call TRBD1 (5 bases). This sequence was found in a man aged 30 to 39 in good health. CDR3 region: CASSTQGTGELFF. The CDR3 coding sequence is TGTGCCAGCAGCACCCAGGGTACCGGGGAGCTGTTTTTT.